This TCR beta chain was documented in a study of T-cell reconstitution after alpha-beta-depleted transplantation in children. Using unique molecular identifiers, the investigators prepared the TCRbeta library. TCRdb re-called the PCR reads with MiXCR, one entry per CDR3 protein. Of about 980,000 distinct CDR3 sequences in the sample, about 29% were seen once. Worth noting for this clonotype: Its matching antigen is unknown.

Study conclusions and caveats: T-cell counts and diversity were attributed mostly to newly produced T cells one year after transplant. Surviving thymic progenitors and recipient T cells were the source of high TCRbeta diversity at day 60 in some patients. Reportedly, only several hundred clones from non-depleted graft cells drove alpha-beta T-cell counts at about two months.

This TCR derives from a boy under two years old who had a stem cell transplant for SCID, so the T cells may come from the graft donor. The sample in question was PBMCs, mostly from graft donor cells, obtained 360 days after TCRalphabeta/CD19-depleted stem cell transplant.

The CDR3 loop is CASSERVEGSYNEQFF. CDR3 bases: TGTGCCAGCAGTGAAAGGGTCGAGGGGTCTTACAATGAGCAGTTCTTC. This chain connects TRBV25-1 to TRBJ2-1; D is tentatively TRBD1 or TRBD2 (5 bases each). The CDR3 loop spans 16 amino acids. V lost 2 bases to trimming and J lost 4 bases, with 15 bases between them. Germline assignment: CDR1 MGHDK and CDR2 SYGVNS.